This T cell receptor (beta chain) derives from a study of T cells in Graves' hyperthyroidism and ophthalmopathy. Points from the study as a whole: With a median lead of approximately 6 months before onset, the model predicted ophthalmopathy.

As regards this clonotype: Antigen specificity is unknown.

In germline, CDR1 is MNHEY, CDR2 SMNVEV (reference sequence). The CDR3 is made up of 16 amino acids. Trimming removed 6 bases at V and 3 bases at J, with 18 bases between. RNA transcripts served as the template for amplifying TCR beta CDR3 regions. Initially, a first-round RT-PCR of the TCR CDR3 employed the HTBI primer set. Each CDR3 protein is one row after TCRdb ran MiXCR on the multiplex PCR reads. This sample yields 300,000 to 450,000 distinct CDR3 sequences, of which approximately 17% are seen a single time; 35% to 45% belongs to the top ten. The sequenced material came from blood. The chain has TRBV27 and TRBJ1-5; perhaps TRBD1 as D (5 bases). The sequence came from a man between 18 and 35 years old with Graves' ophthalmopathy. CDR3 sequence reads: CASSSNRDSTNQPQHF. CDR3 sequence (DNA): TGTGCCAGCAGCTCGAACCGGGACTCCACCAATCAGCCCCAGCATTTT.